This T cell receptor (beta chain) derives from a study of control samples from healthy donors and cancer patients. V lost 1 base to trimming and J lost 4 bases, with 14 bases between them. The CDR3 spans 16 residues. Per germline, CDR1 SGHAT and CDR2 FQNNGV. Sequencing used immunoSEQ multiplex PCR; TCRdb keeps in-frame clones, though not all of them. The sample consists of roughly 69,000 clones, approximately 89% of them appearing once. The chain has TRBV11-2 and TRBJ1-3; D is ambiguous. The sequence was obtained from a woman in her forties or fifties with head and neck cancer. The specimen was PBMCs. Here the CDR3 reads CASSLGIMSAGNTIYF. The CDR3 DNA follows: TGTGCCAGCAGCTTAGGAATCATGTCAGCCGGAAACACCATATATTTT.